The next 2 T cell receptor beta chains were all read from a single sample in a study of blood T cell repertoires in COVID-19. TCRdb keeps only in-frame clones here, not all; method: immunoSEQ multiplex PCR. The data contain 350,000 to 550,000 clones, roughly nine tenths of them singletons. The sample was PBMCs or T cells enriched from blood (not recorded which). The receptors stem from a man aged 30 to 45 who had recovered from COVID-19.

The CDR3 is CATSDWRTSGRASSYNEQFF. Written as DNA, the CDR3 is TGTGCCACCAGTGATTGGAGGACTAGCGGGAGGGCGAGCTCCTACAATGAGCAGTTCTTC. The chain employs TRBV24-1 and TRBJ2-1; 15 nucleotides align to TRBD2. Germline loops: CDR1 KGHDR, CDR2 SFDVKD. The CDR3 is made up of 20 amino acids. The V and J ends lost 2 bases and 0 bases, in that order; junction bases with no gene match: 7.

The chain recombines TRBV9 with TRBJ2-1; 8 nucleotides align to TRBD2. V lost 4 bases, J lost 9 bases, and 12 bases stayed unmatched. This CDR3 has 15 amino acids. Per germline, CDR1 SGDLS and CDR2 YYNGEE. The CDR3 coding sequence is TGTGCCAGCAGCCACAGCGGGAGTGGGGCCGGTGAGCAGTTCTTC. This codes for CASSHSGSGAGEQFF.